Shown below are 25 T cell receptor beta chains from a single sample sequenced in a study of cytomegalovirus exposure and HLA in healthy donors. Clones were read by immunoSEQ multiplex PCR, and TCRdb kept only the in-frame ones, dropping some. The sample records some 170,000 clones, 86% being singletons. Sample: PBMCs. The receptors originated from a man between 18 and 29 years old in good health and CMV-seropositive.

The chain joins TRBV28 to TRBJ2-2, with 11 bases that match TRBD2. There are 15 residues in the CDR3. Losses at the gene ends were 8 bases for V and 7 bases for J; bases not matched to a gene: 9. Germline V lookup: CDR1 MDHEN, CDR2 SYDVKM. This chain's CDR3 is CASGSGRARDGELFF. CDR3 bases: TGTGCCAGCGGTAGCGGGAGGGCGAGGGACGGGGAGCTGTTTTTT.

The V and J genes are TRBV11-2 and TRBJ2-7; TRBD1 agrees at 8 bases. The CDR3 sequence is 15 residues long. J gave up 4 bases and V 1 base, and 6 bases lay outside the gene matches. Germline CDR1 reads SGHAT; CDR2 reads FQNNGV. CDR3 amino acids: CASSLGPGGGYEQYF. The CDR3 DNA reads TGTGCCAGCAGCTTAGGTCCAGGGGGCGGGTACGAGCAGTACTTC.

The V gene is TRBV6-5, the J gene TRBJ2-3, with 9 bases matching TRBD2. After removal of 2 bases from V and 4 bases from J, the junction contained 4 bases not matched to a gene. The germline gives CDR1 MNHEY, CDR2 SVGAGI. CDR3 size: 15 residues. For the CDR3, the DNA is TGTGCCAGCAGTTACCGCGGGGGGGGCTCAGATACGCAGTATTTT. This gives the protein CASSYRGGGSDTQYF.

The chain combines TRBV6-5 with TRBJ2-2, with D hard to call. Germline CDR1 and CDR2: MNHEY and SVGAGI. V lost 0 bases, J lost 5 bases, and 13 bases lay in between. CDR3 length equals 16 residues. The CDR3 coding sequence is TGTGCCAGCAGTTACTCGTGGGCCCCCTGGACCGGGGAGCTGTTTTTT. Amino acid sequence: CASSYSWAPWTGELFF.

The rearrangement joins TRBV27 to TRBJ1-2; the D gene is possibly TRBD1 (5 bases). Trimming cost V 5 bases and J 1 base, with 11 bases left between them. The CDR3 covers 14 residues. The germline gives CDR1 MNHEY, CDR2 SMNVEV (reference sequence). The CDR3 loop reads CASSRQPYNYGYTF. CDR3 nucleotide sequence: TGTGCCAGCAGTCGACAGCCCTATAACTATGGCTACACCTTC.

This clone turned up a few times. The chain has TRBV28 and TRBJ1-2; 8 nucleotides line up with TRBD1. V gave up 6 bases and J gave up 5 bases; unmatched junction bases: 8. The V gene's germline CDR1 is MDHEN and CDR2 SYDVKM. This CDR3 is built from 14 residues. CDR3 DNA sequence: TGTGCCAGCAGGGAGGGACAGGAGAGTTATGGCTACACCTTC. This sequence encodes CASREGQESYGYTF.

The rearrangement links TRBV10-2 to TRBJ2-1, with 7 positions matching TRBD2. J was trimmed by 4 bases and V by 8 bases; bases with no gene match: 5. Germline lookup yields CDR1 WSHSY and CDR2 SAAADI. This CDR3 has 13 residues. The CDR3 nucleotides are TGCGCCAGCCGGACTAGTCAGTACAATGAGCAGTTCTTC. This translates into CASRTSQYNEQFF.

The V gene is TRBV11-2, the J gene TRBJ1-1; TRBD1 might be the D (5 bases). Germline loops: CDR1 SGHAT, CDR2 FQNNGV. This CDR3 is 13 amino acids long. V lost 4 bases to trimming and J lost 5 bases, with 11 bases between them. The DNA for the CDR3 is TGTGCCAGCAGCTCGGGACTACAGACTGAAGCTTTCTTT. Encoded protein: CASSSGLQTEAFF.

The CDR3 loop reads CASSPRSSGYTF. The CDR3 DNA reads as TGTGCCAGCAGCCCACGGTCGAGTGGCTACACCTTC. V usage is TRBV7-2 and J usage is TRBJ1-2; D not certain. The length of the CDR3 is 12 residues. Germline CDR1 is SGHTA and CDR2 is FQGNSA. V lost 5 bases and J lost 7, with 11 bases in between.

This chain connects TRBV29-1 to TRBJ1-1; perhaps TRBD1 as D (5 bases). The V and J ends lost 7 bases and 1 base respectively, with 10 bases between them. This CDR3 contains 12 residues. The germline V gene encodes CDR1 SQVTM and CDR2 ANQGSEA. CDR3 coding DNA: TGCAGCGGACTGACAGAGAACACTGAAGCTTTCTTT. Amino acid sequence: CSGLTENTEAFF.

The chain has TRBV18 and TRBJ2-7; TRBD2 might be the D (6 bases). Germline-derived CDR1 and CDR2 are KGHSH and LQKENI. The germline V and J ends were trimmed by 6 bases and 4 bases, with 22 bases remaining between them. This CDR3 comprises 16 residues. CDR3 amino acids: CASSPSPVLASYEQYF. Written as DNA, the CDR3 is TGTGCCAGCTCGCCTTCGCCGGTTCTAGCGAGTTACGAGCAGTACTTC. The whole variable domain, remainder taken from reference TRBV18 and TRBJ2-7, is NAGVMQNPRHLVRRRGQEARLRCSPMKGHSHVYWYRQLPEEGLKFMVYLQKENIIDESGMPKERFSAEFPKEGPSILRIQQVVRGDSAAYFCASSPSPVLASYEQYFGPGTRLTVT.

J is TRBJ2-1 and V is TRBV18; no clear D. The V gene lost 2 bases and the J gene lost 5 bases, with 16 bases spanning the gap. The CDR3 has 16 amino acids. The V gene's germline CDR1 is KGHSH and CDR2 LQKENI. DNA for the CDR3: TGTGCCAGCTCACCATCACACTCAGACATTGACAATGAGCAGTTCTTC. Translation: CASSPSHSDIDNEQFF.

This chain connects TRBV2 to TRBJ2-1, with D possibly being TRBD1 (5 bases). Germline lookup yields CDR1 SNHLY and CDR2 FYNNEI. Trimming left V 3 bases short and J 5 bases short, with 14 bases between. The CDR3 sequence is 15 residues long. The CDR3 DNA reads as TGTGCCAGCAGTGATGGGGCTGTAAAGAACAATGAGCAGTTCTTC. Amino acid sequence: CASSDGAVKNNEQFF.

This chain uses TRBV18 with TRBJ2-7; no firm D call. Germline V gene sequence: CDR1 KGHSH, CDR2 LQKENI. CDR3 length: 12 amino acids. Trimming removed 3 bases at V and 4 bases at J, with 7 bases between. This CDR3 reads CASSPVEYEQYF. The CDR3 DNA reads as TGTGCCAGCTCACCGGTAGAATACGAGCAGTACTTC.

Notes on this clone: Other nucleotide sequences in the sample specify the same CDR3. The rearrangement links TRBV18 to TRBJ1-2, with 8 bases that match TRBD1. The junction had 4 bases not matched to a gene; V was cut back by 2 bases and J by 5 bases. Germline CDR1 is KGHSH and CDR2 is LQKENI. This CDR3 has 14 amino acids. The CDR3 region is CASSPGQGAYGYTF. CDR3 DNA sequence: TGTGCCAGCTCACCAGGACAGGGAGCTTATGGCTACACCTTC.

The chain combines TRBV9 with TRBJ1-2; TRBD1 might be the D (6 bases). This CDR3 contains 15 residues. From germline, CDR1 is SGDLS and CDR2 YYNGEE. With 3 bases removed from V and 1 base from J, the gap between germline ends came to 13 bases. This chain's CDR3 is CASSAGGGRNYGYTF. The DNA of the CDR3 is TGTGCCAGCAGCGCCGGGGGGGGCCGTAACTATGGCTACACCTTC.

The V gene is TRBV7-6, the J gene TRBJ1-4; D is unresolved. Germline assignment: CDR1 SGHVS and CDR2 FNYEAQ. CDR3 size: 15 residues. The ends were cut back, 0 bases at V and 7 bases at J, with 12 bases in the middle. CDR3 DNA sequence: TGTGCCAGCAGCTTAGCGATGTCTGGCGGTGAAAAACTGTTTTTT. This gives the protein CASSLAMSGGEKLFF.

Of note for this clone: The identical CDR3 is also encoded by other nucleotide sequences in the sample. The gene calls are TRBV29-1 and TRBJ1-1; D ambiguous. The V gene lost 5 bases and the J gene lost 1 base, with 5 bases spanning the gap. There are 11 residues in the CDR3. In germline, CDR1 is SQVTM, CDR2 ANQGSEA. The DNA for the CDR3 is TGCAGCGTTACGGGGAACACTGAAGCTTTCTTT. It translates to CSVTGNTEAFF.

The CDR3 protein is CASSIGRTPDTQYF. The CDR3 region has the DNA TGTGCCAGCAGCATTGGGCGTACTCCAGATACGCAGTATTTT. The chain links TRBV7-3 to TRBJ2-3; D remains unclear. The CDR3 runs 14 residues. Germline V gene lookup returns CDR1 SGHTA and CDR2 FQGTGA. V lost 5 bases to trimming and J lost 4 bases, with 13 bases between them.

This clone has only a few counts. This sequence joins TRBV19 and TRBJ2-2, with 7 nucleotides matching TRBD2. CDR1 and CDR2 from the germline V gene are LNHDA and SQIVND (reference sequence). The CDR3 has 15 residues. V was clipped by 5 bases and J by 4 bases; unmatched bases: 7. CDR3 protein: CASSPSWEGTGELFF. CDR3 DNA sequence: TGTGCCAGTAGTCCTTCCTGGGAGGGCACCGGGGAGCTGTTTTTT.

This clone was counted between two and nine times. This sequence joins TRBV2 and TRBJ2-3; 7 bases agree with TRBD1. CDR1 is SNHLY and CDR2 is FYNNEI in the germline V gene. This CDR3 is 14 amino acids long. The junction had 6 bases not matched to a gene; V was cut back by 7 bases and J by 2 bases. The CDR3 bases are TGTGCCAGCAATAGGGACAGCTCCACAGATACGCAGTATTTT. Its protein product is CASNRDSSTDTQYF.

This clone was seen only a few times. This rearrangement joins TRBV19 to TRBJ2-7; 9 bases align to TRBD1. This CDR3 has 14 amino acids. J gave up 4 bases and V 3 bases, and 4 bases lay outside the gene matches. Germline-derived CDR1 and CDR2 are LNHDA and SQIVND (reference sequence). CDR3 nucleotide sequence: TGTGCCAGTAGTATGGTCGGACAGGGGTACGAGCAGTACTTC. It translates to CASSMVGQGYEQYF. Drawing the rest from reference TRBV19 and TRBJ2-7, the complete variable domain is DGGITQSPKYLFRKEGQNVTLSCEQNLNHDAMYWYRQDPGQGLRLIYYSQIVNDFQKGDIAEGYSVSREKKESFPLTVTSAQKNPTAFYLCASSMVGQGYEQYFGPGTRLTVT.

Regarding this clone: At one of its ends the junction is not consistent with the germline gene, which may arise from a read error. CDR3: CASRPGTSKDTQYF. DNA for the CDR3: TGTGCCAGCAGACCCGGGACTAGCAAAGATACGCAGTATTTT. The V and J genes are TRBV28 and TRBJ2-3; 9 nucleotides align to TRBD2. CDR1 and CDR2 (germline): MDHEN, SYDVKM. The CDR3 loop spans 14 amino acids.

For the CDR3, the DNA is TGCGCCAGCAGCTTGGGGAATTCGGGGAACACCGGGGAGCTGTTTTTT. Amino acid sequence: CASSLGNSGNTGELFF. V gene TRBV5-1 combines with J gene TRBJ2-2; D unclear. V was clipped by 0 bases and J by 1 base, with 10 bases between them. The germline V gene encodes CDR1 SGHRS and CDR2 YFSETQ. CDR3 length: 16 residues.

The chain uses TRBV29-1 and TRBJ1-4; 8 positions match TRBD1. The J segment lost 7 bases and the V segment lost 7 bases, leaving 8 bases of the junction unmatched. The CDR3 is 13 amino acids. CDR1 is SQVTM and CDR2 is ANQGSEA in the germline V gene. The CDR3 coding sequence is TGCAGCGCCGGACAGGGTGGGAGTGAAAAACTGTTTTTT. Its translation: CSAGQGGSEKLFF.